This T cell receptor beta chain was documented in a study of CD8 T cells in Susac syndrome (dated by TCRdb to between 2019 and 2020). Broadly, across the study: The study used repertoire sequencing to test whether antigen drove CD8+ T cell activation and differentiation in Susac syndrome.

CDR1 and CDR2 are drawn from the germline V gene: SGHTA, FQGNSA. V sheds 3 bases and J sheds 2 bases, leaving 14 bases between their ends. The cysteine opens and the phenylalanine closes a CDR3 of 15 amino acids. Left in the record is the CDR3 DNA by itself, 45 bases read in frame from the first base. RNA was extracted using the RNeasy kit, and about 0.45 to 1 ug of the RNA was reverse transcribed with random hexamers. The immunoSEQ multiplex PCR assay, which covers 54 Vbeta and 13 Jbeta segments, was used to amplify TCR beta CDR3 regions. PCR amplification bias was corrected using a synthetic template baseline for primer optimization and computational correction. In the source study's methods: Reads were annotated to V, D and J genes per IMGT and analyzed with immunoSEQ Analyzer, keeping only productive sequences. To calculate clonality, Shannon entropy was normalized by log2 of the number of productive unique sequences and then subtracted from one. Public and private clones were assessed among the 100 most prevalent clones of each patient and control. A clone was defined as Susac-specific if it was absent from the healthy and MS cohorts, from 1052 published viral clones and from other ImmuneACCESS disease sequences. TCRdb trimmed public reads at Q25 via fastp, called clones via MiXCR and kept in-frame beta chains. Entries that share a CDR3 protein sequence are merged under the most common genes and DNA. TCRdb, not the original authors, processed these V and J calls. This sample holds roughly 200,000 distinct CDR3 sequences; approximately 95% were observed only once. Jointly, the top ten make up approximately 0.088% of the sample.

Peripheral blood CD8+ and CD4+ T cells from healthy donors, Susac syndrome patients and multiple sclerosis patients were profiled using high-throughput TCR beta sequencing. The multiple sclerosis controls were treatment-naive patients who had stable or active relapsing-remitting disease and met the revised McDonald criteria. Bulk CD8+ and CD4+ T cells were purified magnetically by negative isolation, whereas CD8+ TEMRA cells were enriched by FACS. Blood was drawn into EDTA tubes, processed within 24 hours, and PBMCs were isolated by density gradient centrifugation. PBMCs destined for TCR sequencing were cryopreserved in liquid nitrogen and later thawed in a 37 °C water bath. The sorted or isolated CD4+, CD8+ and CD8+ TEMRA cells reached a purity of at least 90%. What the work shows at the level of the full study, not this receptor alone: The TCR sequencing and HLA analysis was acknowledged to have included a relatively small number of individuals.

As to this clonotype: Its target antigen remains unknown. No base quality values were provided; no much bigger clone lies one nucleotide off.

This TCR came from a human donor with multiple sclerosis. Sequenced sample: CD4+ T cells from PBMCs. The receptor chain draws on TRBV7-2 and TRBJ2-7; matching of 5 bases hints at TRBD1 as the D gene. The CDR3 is CASSFDRGFPYEQYF. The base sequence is TGTGCCAGCAGCTTTGATAGGGGATTTCCCTACGAGCAGTACTTC.